This paragraph covers one T cell receptor (beta chain) sequence. These data originate in a study of blood T cell repertoires in COVID-19. Study overall: Samples taken during acute and convalescent COVID-19 were collected in the United States, Italy and Spain. Nucleic acid was either cDNA or gDNA, and it came from T cells, B-cell-depleted T cells, or PBMCs.

Trimming at V came to 2 bases and at J to 10 bases, leaving 10 bases not matched to a gene. The CDR3 has 15 residues. CDR1 is MNHNS, CDR2 SASEGT, per germline. One Seattle source followed patients from active infection through their disease course. As handled by the study authors: Amplified reference gene primers provided the basis for estimating nucleated cell counts. Assay: immunoSEQ multiplex PCR; the TCRdb copy retains only in-frame clones and omits some. The V and J calls and the clone size are those of that table, but D and trimming were determined from the DNA. The repertoire holds approximately 500,000 clones, nearly 90% seen once, with roughly 0.84% in the top ten.

The sequenced sample was peripheral blood. This chain joins TRBV6-1 and TRBJ2-1; TRBD1 agrees at 8 bases. The receptor's source is a man aged 18-30 years with COVID-19, enrolled during active disease. CDR3 protein: CASSEYEPGGDEQFF. The CDR3 DNA reads TGTGCCAGCAGTGAATATGAGCCAGGGGGCGACGAGCAGTTCTTC.